Reported below is one TCR beta chain. This clone showed up just a few times. The clone's antigen remains unknown. No much larger clonotype is one base removed from it; base qualities were not supplied. TCR beta CDR3 regions were sequenced from DNA using the immunoSEQ hsTCRbeta Kit. As for how the authors treated the data: The ImmunoSEQ Analyzer was used to analyse the TCR sequencing data. T cell clonality was defined as 1 minus Pielou's evenness, calculated on productive rearrangements. T cell diversity was measured with the inverse Simpson index on productive templates. T cell density was defined as TCR beta template counts normalized to usable DNA, with usable DNA estimated by amplification and sequencing of housekeeping genes. Two-sided Kruskal-Wallis tests were used to compare TCR metrics between histologic stages. TCRdb mirrors the immuneACCESS table, restricted to in-frame sequences. Some clones are absent from its copies; in checked studies, under half trace to an unresolved V gene, and the reason for the others is unknown. Clonal size and the V and J genes are those of that table, whereas D and trimming came from the DNA. The sample table contains 4,500 to 7,500 clones; only one count was recorded for roughly 83% of them. The ten top clones hold roughly 22% of the sample.

Between 2014 and 2017, the patients underwent resection in either Japan or China. Two lung cancer pathologists independently reviewed H&E slides to confirm the histologic diagnosis of every case. The AllPrep DNA/RNA FFPE Kit was used to isolate DNA from FFPE tissue. The sample belongs to a study of immune evolution from preneoplasia to lung adenocarcinoma (dated by TCRdb to the early 2020s). Regarding the study in general: The study used immune gene expression, TCR sequencing and multiplex immunofluorescence to profile the immune contexture of lung adenocarcinoma precursors and invasive adenocarcinoma. Resected precursor lesions (AAH, AIS, MIA) and invasive adenocarcinomas were each compared against paired morphologically normal lung tissue. TCR sequencing data were obtained from under 60 patients. The immune data were combined with whole exome sequencing and methylation data from the same cohort of nodules. According to the study, over a hundred samples went through TCR sequencing. Sample size was based on specimen availability rather than a prior power calculation. A total of 50 to 55 patients with pulmonary nodules who underwent surgical resection were included in the overall cohort. POLYSOLVER was used to infer class I HLA alleles from exome data, and LOHHLA was used to detect allele-specific HLA loss. Here is what the overall study found, with its caveats: Clonality was highest in normal lung, while later-stage lesions appeared to show lower clonality but higher T cell density and diversity. Because all patients came from Japan and China, whether the findings apply to Western populations was uncertain. Findings were based on association rather than direct causation; larger cohorts with long-term follow-up and longitudinal biopsies were deemed needed. Normal lung had the highest top T cell clone frequencies, and these frequencies appeared to fall progressively from AAH through AIS, MIA and invasive adenocarcinoma.

V and J are truncated by 0 bases and 3 bases respectively, leaving an intervening sequence of 10 bases. The germline V gene yields SGHAT for CDR1 and FQNNGV for CDR2. The CDR3 has 15 amino acids, counting the end cysteine and phenylalanine. Only the CDR3 DNA is retained, 45 bases long and in frame from the first base. The sequence came from a person aged 60-80 years with lung adenocarcinoma. The rearranged chain carries TRBV11-2 and TRBJ2-3; tentative D gene TRBD2, with 6 bases matching. Specimen: FFPE adjacent normal lung tissue. The CDR3 region reads CASSLEEGTTDTQYF. The DNA reads as follows: TGTGCCAGCAGCTTAGAGGAGGGGACGACAGATACGCAGTATTTT.